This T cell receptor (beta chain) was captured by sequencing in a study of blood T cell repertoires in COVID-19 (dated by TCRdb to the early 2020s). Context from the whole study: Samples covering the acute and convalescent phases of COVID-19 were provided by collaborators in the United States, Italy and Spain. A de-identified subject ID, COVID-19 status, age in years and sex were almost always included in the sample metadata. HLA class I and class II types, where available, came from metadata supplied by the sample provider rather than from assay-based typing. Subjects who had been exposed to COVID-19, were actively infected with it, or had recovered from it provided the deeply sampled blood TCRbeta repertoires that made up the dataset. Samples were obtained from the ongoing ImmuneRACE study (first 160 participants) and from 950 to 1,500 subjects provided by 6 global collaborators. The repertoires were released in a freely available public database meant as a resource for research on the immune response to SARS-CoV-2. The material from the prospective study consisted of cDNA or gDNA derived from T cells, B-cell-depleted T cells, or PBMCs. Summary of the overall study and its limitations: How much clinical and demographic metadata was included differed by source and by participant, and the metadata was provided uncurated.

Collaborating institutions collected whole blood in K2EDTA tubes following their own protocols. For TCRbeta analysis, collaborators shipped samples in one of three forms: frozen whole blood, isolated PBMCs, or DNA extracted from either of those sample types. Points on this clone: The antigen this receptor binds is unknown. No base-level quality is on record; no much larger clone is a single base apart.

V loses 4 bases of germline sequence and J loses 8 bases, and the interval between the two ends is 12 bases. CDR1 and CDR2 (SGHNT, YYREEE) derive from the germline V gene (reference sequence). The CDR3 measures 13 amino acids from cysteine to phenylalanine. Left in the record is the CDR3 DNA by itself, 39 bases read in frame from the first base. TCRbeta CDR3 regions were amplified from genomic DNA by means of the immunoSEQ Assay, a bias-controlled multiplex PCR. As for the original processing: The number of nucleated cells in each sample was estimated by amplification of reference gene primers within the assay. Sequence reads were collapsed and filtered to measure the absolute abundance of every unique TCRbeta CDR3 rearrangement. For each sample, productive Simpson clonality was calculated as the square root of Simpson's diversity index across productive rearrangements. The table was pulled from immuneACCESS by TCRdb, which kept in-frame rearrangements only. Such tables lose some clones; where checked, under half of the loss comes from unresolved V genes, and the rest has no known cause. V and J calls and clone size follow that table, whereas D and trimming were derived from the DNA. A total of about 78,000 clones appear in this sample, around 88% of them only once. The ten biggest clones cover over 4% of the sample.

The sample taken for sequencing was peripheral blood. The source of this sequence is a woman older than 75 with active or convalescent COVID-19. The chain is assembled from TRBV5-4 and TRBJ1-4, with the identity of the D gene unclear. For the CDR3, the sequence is CASSQVGSEKLFF. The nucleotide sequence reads TGTGCCAGCAGCCAGGTGGGGAGCGAAAAACTGTTTTTT.